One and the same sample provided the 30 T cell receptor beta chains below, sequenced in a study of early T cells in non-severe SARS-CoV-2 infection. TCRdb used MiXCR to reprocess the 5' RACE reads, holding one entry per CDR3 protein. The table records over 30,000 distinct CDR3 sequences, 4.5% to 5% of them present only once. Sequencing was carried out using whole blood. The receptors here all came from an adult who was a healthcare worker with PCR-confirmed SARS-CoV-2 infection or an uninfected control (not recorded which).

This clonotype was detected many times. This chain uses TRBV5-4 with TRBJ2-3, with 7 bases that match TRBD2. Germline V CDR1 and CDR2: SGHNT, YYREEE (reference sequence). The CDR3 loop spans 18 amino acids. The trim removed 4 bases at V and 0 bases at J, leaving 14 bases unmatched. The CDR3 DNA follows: TGTGCCAGCAGCCCTGGGGTCCAGCGGGGTGCTAGCACAGATACGCAGTATTTT. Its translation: CASSPGVQRGASTDTQYF.

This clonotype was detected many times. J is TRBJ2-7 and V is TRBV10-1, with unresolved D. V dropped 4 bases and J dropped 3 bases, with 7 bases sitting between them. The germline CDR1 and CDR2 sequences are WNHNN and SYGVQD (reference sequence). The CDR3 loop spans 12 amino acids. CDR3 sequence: CASSAGRYEQYF. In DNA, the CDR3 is TGCGCCAGCAGTGCCGGGCGCTACGAGCAGTACTTC.

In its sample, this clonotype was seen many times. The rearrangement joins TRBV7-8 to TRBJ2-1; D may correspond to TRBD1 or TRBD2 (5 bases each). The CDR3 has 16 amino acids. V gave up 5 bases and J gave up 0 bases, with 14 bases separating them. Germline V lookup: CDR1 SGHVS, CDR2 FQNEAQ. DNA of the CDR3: TGTGCCAGCAGCCCCCGGGACGCAAGCTCCTACAATGAGCAGTTCTTC. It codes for CASSPRDASSYNEQFF.

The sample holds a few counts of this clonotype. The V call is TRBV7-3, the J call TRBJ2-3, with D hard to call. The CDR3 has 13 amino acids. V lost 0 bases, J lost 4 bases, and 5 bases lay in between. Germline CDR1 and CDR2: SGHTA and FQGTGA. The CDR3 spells CASSLTRADTQYF. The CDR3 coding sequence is TGTGCCAGCAGCTTAACACGTGCAGATACGCAGTATTTT.

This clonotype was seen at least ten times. The CDR3 sequence is CASSQTPSGGLLYNEQFF. For the CDR3, the DNA is TGCGCCAGCAGCCAAACCCCTAGCGGGGGCCTACTTTACAATGAGCAGTTCTTC. The chain employs TRBV4-3 and TRBJ2-1, with 10 bases aligning to TRBD2. Germline CDR1 is LGHNA and CDR2 is YSLEER. J gave up 4 bases and V 2 bases, and 11 bases lay outside the gene matches. CDR3 length: 18 amino acids.

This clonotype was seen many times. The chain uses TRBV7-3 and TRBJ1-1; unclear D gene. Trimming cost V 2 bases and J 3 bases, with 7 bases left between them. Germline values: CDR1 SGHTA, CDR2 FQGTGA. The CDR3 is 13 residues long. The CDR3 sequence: CASSLRGDTEAFF. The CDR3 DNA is TGTGCCAGCAGCTTACGGGGAGACACTGAAGCTTTCTTT.

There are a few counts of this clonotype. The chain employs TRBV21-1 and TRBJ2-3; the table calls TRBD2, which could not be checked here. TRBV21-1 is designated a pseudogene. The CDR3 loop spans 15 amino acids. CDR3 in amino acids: CASSNRGPLMDTQYF. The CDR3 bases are TGTGCCAGCAGCAACAGGGGCCCTCTTATGGATACGCAGTATTTT.

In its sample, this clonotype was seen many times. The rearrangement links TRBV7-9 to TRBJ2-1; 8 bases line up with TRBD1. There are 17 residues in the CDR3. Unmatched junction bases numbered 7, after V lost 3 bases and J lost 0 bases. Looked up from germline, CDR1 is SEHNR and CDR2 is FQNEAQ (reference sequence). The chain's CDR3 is CASSFDRGQSSYNEQFF. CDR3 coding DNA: TGTGCCAGCAGCTTTGACAGGGGACAAAGCTCCTACAATGAGCAGTTCTTC. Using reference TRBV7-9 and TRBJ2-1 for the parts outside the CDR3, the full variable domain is DTGVSQNPRHKITKRGQNVTFRCDPISEHNRLYWYRQTLGQGPEFLTYFQNEAQLEKSRLLSDRFSAERPKGSFSTLEIQRTEQGDSAMYLCASSFDRGQSSYNEQFFGPGTRLTVL.

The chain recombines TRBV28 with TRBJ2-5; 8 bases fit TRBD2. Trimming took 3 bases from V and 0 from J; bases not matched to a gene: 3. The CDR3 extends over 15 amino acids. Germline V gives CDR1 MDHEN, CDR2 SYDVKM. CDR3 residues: CASSFPAGDQETQYF. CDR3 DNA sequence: TGTGCCAGCAGTTTCCCAGCGGGGGACCAAGAGACCCAGTACTTC.

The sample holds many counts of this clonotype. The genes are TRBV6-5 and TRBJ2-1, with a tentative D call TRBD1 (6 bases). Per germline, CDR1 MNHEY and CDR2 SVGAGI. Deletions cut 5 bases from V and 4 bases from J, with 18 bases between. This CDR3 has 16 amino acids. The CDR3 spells CASSPNQGGRYNEQFF. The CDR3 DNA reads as TGTGCCAGCAGTCCGAACCAAGGGGGTCGGTACAATGAGCAGTTCTTC.

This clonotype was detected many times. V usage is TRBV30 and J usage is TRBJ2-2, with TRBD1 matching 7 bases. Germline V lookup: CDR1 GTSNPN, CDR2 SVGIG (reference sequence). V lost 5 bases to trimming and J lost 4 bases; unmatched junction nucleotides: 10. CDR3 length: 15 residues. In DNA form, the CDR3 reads TGTGCCTGGGACAAGACAGGGTTCGGCACCGGGGAGCTGTTTTTT. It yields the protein CAWDKTGFGTGELFF.

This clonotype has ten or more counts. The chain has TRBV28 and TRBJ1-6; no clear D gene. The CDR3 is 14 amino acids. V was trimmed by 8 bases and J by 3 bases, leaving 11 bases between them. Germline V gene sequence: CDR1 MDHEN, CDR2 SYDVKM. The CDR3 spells CASQTANYNSPLHF. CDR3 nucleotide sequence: TGTGCCAGCCAGACTGCGAACTATAATTCACCCCTCCACTTT.

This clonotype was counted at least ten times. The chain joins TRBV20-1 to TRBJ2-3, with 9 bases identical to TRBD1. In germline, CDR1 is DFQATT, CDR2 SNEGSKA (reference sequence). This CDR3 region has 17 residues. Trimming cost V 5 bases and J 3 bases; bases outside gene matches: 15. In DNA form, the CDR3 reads TGCAGTGCTCCGAGGACAGGGGCCTTCCGACTGACAGATACGCAGTATTTT. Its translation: CSAPRTGAFRLTDTQYF.

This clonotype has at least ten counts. CDR3 in amino acids: CASSLGEKKDNEQFF. The CDR3 coding sequence is TGTGCCAGCAGCTTGGGGGAAAAGAAGGACAATGAGCAGTTCTTC. The gene calls are TRBV5-4 and TRBJ2-1; D gene uncertain. The germline V gene encodes CDR1 SGHNT and CDR2 YYREEE (reference sequence). The CDR3 covers 15 residues. V was shortened by 0 bases and J by 5 bases, with 12 bases between the two germline ends. Complete variable domain (other parts from reference TRBV5-4 and TRBJ2-1): ETGVTQSPTHLIKTRGQQVTLRCSSQSGHNTVSWYQQALGQGPQFIFQYYREEENGRGNFPPRFSGLQFPNYSSELNVNALELDDSALYLCASSLGEKKDNEQFFGPGTRLTVL.

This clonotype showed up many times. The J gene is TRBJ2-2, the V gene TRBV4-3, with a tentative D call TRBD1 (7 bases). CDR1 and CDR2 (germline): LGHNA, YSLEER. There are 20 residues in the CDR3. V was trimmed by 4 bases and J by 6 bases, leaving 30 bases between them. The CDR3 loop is CASSRKTGLLAPVMAGELFF. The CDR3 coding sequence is TGCGCCAGCAGCCGAAAGACAGGGCTCCTAGCGCCCGTCATGGCCGGGGAGCTGTTTTTT.

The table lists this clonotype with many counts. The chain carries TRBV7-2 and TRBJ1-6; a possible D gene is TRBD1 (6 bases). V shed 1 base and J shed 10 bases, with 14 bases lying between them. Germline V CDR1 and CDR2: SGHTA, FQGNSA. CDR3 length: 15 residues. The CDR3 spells CASSLVPQGGSPLHF. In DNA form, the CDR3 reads TGTGCCAGCAGCTTAGTTCCACAGGGAGGGTCACCCCTCCACTTT.

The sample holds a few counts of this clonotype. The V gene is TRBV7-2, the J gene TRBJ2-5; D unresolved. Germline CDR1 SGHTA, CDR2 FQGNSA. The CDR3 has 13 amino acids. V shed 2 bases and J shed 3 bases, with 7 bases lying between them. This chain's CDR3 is CASSLNREETQYF. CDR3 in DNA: TGTGCCAGCAGCTTAAATCGGGAAGAGACCCAGTACTTC.

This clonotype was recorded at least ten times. The CDR3 DNA reads TGTGCCAGCAGCTTGTCTAGAGATGGCTACACCTTC. Translated, it gives CASSLSRDGYTF. The chain recombines TRBV7-9 with TRBJ1-2; D ambiguous. Between the trimmed V and J ends, which lost 3 bases and 6 bases, there was a span of 8 bases. The CDR3 has 12 amino acids. Germline V lookup: CDR1 SEHNR, CDR2 FQNEAQ (reference sequence).

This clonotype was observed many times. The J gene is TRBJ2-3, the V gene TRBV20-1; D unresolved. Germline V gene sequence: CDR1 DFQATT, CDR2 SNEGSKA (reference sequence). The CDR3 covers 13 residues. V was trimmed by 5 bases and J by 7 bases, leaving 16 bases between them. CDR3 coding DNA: TGCAGTGCTCGCCTCCCACAGATCCATACGCAGTATTTT. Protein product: CSARLPQIHTQYF.

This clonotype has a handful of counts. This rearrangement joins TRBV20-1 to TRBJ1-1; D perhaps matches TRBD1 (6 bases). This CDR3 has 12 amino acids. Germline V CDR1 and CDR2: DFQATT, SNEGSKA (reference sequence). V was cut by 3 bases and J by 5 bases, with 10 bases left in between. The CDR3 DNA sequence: TGCAGTGCTAGGGTGACAGGAACTGAAGCTTTCTTT. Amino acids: CSARVTGTEAFF.

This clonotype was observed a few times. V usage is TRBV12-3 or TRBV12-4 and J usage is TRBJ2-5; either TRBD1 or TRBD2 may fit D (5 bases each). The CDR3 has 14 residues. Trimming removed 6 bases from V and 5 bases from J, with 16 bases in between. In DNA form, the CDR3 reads TGTGCCAGCAGGGGACCGTCGATGATGGAGACCCAGTACTTC. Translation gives CASRGPSMMETQYF.

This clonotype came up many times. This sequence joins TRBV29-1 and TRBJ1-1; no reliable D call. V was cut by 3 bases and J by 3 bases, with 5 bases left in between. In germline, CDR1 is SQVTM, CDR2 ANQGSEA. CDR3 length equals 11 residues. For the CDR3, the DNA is TGCAGCGTTGATAGATACACTGAAGCTTTCTTT. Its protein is CSVDRYTEAFF.

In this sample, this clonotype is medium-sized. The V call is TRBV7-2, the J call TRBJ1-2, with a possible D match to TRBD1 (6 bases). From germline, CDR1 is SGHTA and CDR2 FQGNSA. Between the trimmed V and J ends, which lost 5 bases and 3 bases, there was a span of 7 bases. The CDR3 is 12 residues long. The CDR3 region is CASSGQYYGYTF. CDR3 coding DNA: TGTGCCAGCAGCGGACAGTACTATGGCTACACCTTC.

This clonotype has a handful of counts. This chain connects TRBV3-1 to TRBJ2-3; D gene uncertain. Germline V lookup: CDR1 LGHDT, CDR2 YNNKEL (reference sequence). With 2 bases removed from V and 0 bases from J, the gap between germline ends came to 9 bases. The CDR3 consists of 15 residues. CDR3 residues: CASSQFRSSTDTQYF. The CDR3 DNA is TGTGCCAGCAGCCAATTTCGTTCTAGCACAGATACGCAGTATTTT.

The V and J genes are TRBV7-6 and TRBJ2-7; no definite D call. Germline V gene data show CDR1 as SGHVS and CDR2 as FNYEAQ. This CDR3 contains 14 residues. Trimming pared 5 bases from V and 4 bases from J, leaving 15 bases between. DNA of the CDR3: TGTGCCAGCAGCCCGTCGGACGGAATTTACGAGCAGTACTTC. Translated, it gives CASSPSDGIYEQYF.

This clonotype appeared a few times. The CDR3 coding sequence is TGTGCCAGCTCACCATTGCCCGGCACAGATACGCAGTATTTT. Translated, it gives CASSPLPGTDTQYF. The gene calls are TRBV18 and TRBJ2-3; D unresolved. From germline, CDR1 is KGHSH and CDR2 LQKENI. V was clipped by 2 bases and J by 1 base, with 7 bases between them. CDR3 length: 14 amino acids.

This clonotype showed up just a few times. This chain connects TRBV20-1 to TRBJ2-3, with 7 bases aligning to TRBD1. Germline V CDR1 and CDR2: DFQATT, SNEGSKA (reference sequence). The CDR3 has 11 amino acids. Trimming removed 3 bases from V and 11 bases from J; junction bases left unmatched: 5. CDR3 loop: CSASDREGQYF. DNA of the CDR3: TGCAGTGCTAGCGACAGGGAAGGGCAGTATTTT.

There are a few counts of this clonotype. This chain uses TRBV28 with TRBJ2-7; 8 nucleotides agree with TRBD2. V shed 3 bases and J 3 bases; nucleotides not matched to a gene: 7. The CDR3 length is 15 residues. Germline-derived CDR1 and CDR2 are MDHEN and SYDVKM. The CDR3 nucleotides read TGTGCCAGCAGTTTGGCTAGCGGGCTAAACTACGAGCAGTACTTC. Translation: CASSLASGLNYEQYF. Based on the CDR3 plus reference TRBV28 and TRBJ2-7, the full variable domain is DVKVTQSSRYLVKRTGEKVFLECVQDMDHENMFWYRQDPGLGLRLIYFSYDVKMKEKGDIPEGYSVSREKKERFSLILESASTNQTSMYLCASSLASGLNYEQYFGPGTRLTVT.

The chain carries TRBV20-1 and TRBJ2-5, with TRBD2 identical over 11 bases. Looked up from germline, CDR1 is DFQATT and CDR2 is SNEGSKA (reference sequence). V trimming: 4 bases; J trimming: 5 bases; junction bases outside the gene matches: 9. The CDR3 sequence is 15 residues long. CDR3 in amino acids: CSAISIAGGQETQYF. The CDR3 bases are TGCAGTGCTATATCTATAGCGGGGGGGCAGGAGACCCAGTACTTC.

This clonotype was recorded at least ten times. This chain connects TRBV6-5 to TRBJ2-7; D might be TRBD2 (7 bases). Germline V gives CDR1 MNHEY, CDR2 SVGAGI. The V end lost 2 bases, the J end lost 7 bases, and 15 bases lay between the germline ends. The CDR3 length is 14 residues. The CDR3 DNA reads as TGTGCCAGCAGTTACGGGGGGGCTCTGGGAGAGCAGTACTTC. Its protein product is CASSYGGALGEQYF.